These 23 T cell receptor beta chains share one sample of origin, sequenced in a study of T-cell reconstitution after alpha-beta-depleted transplantation in children. TCRbeta library preparation incorporated unique molecular identifiers. Each CDR3 protein is one row after TCRdb ran MiXCR on the PCR reads. This table holds 550,000 to 800,000 distinct CDR3 sequences, around 13% found once. This material consisted of PBMCs, taken before TCRalphabeta/CD19-depleted stem cell transplant. Receptors originate from a girl aged 2 to 9 with congenital amegakaryocytic thrombocytopenia, due to receive a stem cell transplant.

As regards this clonotype: Possible read error: a much larger clone is one base away. This rearrangement joins TRBV6-1 to TRBJ1-1; D gene ambiguous. The CDR3 runs 14 residues. Germline loops: CDR1 MNHNS, CDR2 SASEGT. The V end was cut by 5 bases, the J end by 6 bases, with 16 bases between. The CDR3 reads CASSLVVAAAEAFF. CDR3 nucleotides: TGTGCCAGCAGTCTTGTCGTCGCGGCAGCTGAAGCTTTCTTT.

The chain employs TRBV20-1 and TRBJ2-1, with D tentatively TRBD2 (7 bases). The V gene's germline CDR1 is DFQATT and CDR2 SNEGSKA (reference sequence). CDR3 length: 15 amino acids. V shed 5 bases and J shed 0 bases, with 14 bases lying between them. The CDR3 sequence is CSAWGGPSSYNEQFF. CDR3 nucleotides: TGCAGTGCTTGGGGGGGGCCCAGCTCCTACAATGAGCAGTTCTTC.

This clonotype was observed at least ten times. The chain joins TRBV28 to TRBJ2-7; no reliable D call. This CDR3 comprises 12 residues. Germline V gene lookup returns CDR1 MDHEN and CDR2 SYDVKM. V lost 1 base to trimming and J lost 6 bases, with 7 bases between them. CDR3 sequence (DNA): TGTGCCAGCAGTTTATTTAGGGCCGAGCAGTACTTC. Protein: CASSLFRAEQYF. Full variable domain (missing parts from reference TRBV28 and TRBJ2-7): DVKVTQSSRYLVKRTGEKVFLECVQDMDHENMFWYRQDPGLGLRLIYFSYDVKMKEKGDIPEGYSVSREKKERFSLILESASTNQTSMYLCASSLFRAEQYFGPGTRLTVT.

This chain links TRBV3-1 with TRBJ1-6; 8 bases agree with TRBD1. V lost 4 bases, J lost 10 bases, and 6 bases stayed unmatched. Germline V lookup: CDR1 LGHDT, CDR2 YNNKEL (reference sequence). The CDR3 consists of 14 residues. The CDR3 DNA is TGTGCCAGCAGCCTTGGACAGGGCGCGTCACCCCTCCACTTT. This translates into CASSLGQGASPLHF.

With regard to this clonotype: It may be a read error: a sequence one base away is much more abundant. The J gene is TRBJ1-5, the V gene TRBV7-9; no reliable D call. In germline, CDR1 is SEHNR, CDR2 FQNEAQ (reference sequence). The CDR3 spans 13 residues. In nucleotides, the CDR3 is TGTTCCAGCAGCTTCGATCGTCGACAGCCCCAGCATTTT. This encodes CSSSFDRRQPQHF.

In this sample, this clonotype turned up many times. The rearrangement links TRBV6-1 to TRBJ1-6; D not resolved. The CDR3 covers 17 residues. Germline CDR1 is MNHNS and CDR2 is SASEGT. Trimming removed 5 bases at V and 4 bases at J, with 18 bases between. CDR3 protein: CASSLYEPGAYNSPLHF. In DNA, the CDR3 is TGTGCCAGCAGTCTCTATGAACCGGGAGCTTATAATTCACCCCTCCACTTT.

In this sample, this clonotype turned up many times. The chain joins TRBV20-1 to TRBJ2-1; 8 nucleotides agree with TRBD2. Germline loops: CDR1 DFQATT, CDR2 SNEGSKA (reference sequence). CDR3 size: 14 residues. The V gene end was trimmed by 5 bases and the J gene end by 5 bases; junction bases not matched to a gene: 8. CDR3: CSARREALNNEQFF. The DNA of the CDR3 is TGCAGTGCTCGGCGGGAGGCCCTAAACAATGAGCAGTTCTTC.

This clonotype occurred a few times. The rearrangement joins TRBV5-1 to TRBJ2-1; 9 bases are shared with TRBD2. This CDR3 is built from 16 residues. Germline values: CDR1 SGHRS, CDR2 YFSETQ. V was clipped by 4 bases and J by 1 base; unmatched bases: 6. CDR3 DNA sequence: TGCGCCAGCAGCCACCCAAGCGGGGGGTCCTACAATGAGCAGTTCTTC. Amino acid sequence: CASSHPSGGSYNEQFF.

This clonotype has just a few counts. J is TRBJ2-3 and V is TRBV12-3 or TRBV12-4; TRBD2 matches 7 bases. With 5 bases clipped from V and 6 bases from J, the junction kept 20 bases outside the gene matches. The CDR3 length is 18 residues. CDR3: CASSTTPPGRVGPDTQYF. Here the CDR3 DNA reads TGTGCCAGCAGTACAACTCCCCCGGGGAGGGTGGGACCGGATACGCAGTATTTT.

This clonotype was recorded many times. The chain uses TRBV4-1 and TRBJ2-2, with D possibly called TRBD1 or TRBD2 (5 bases each). Trimming took off 4 bases at V and 3 bases at J, with 18 bases between the two ends. The germline gives CDR1 MGHRA, CDR2 YSYEKL. This CDR3 is 17 amino acids long. The CDR3 loop is CASSPTPSGGYTGELFF. As DNA, the CDR3 is TGCGCCAGCAGCCCAACTCCCAGTGGGGGATACACCGGGGAGCTGTTTTTT.

The chain couples TRBV6-2 or TRBV6-3 to TRBJ2-7; D ambiguous. CDR1 is MNHEY, CDR2 SVGEGT, per germline. The CDR3 runs to 15 residues. Trimming left V 4 bases short and J 3 bases short, with 16 bases between. DNA for the CDR3: TGTGCCAGCAGTTCCTTGGCCGCCAGTCTCTACGAGCAGTACTTC. Its translation: CASSSLAASLYEQYF.

Many counts were recorded for this clonotype. The rearrangement links TRBV29-1 to TRBJ2-1; maybe TRBD2 (5 bases). Per germline, CDR1 SQVTM and CDR2 ANQGSEA. The CDR3 has 15 residues. V lost 6 bases and J lost 1, with 16 bases in between. The CDR3: CSVSGLLLSYNEQFF. DNA for the CDR3: TGCAGCGTATCAGGACTCCTGTTGTCCTACAATGAGCAGTTCTTC.

This clonotype was found many times. The chain recombines TRBV7-8 with TRBJ2-1, with 10 bases identical to TRBD2. The CDR3 contains 15 residues. With 11 bases clipped from V and 4 bases from J, the junction kept 11 bases outside the gene matches. The germline V gene encodes CDR1 SGHVS and CDR2 FQNEAQ. The CDR3, as DNA: TGTGCCTCTAAGCCCCTAGCGGGAGAATACAATGAGCAGTTCTTC. Its protein product is CASKPLAGEYNEQFF.

This chain uses TRBV20-1 with TRBJ2-7; TRBD2 matches at 11 bases. Trimming at V came to 0 bases and at J to 0 bases, leaving 4 bases not matched to a gene. The CDR3 is 16 residues long. Germline lookup yields CDR1 DFQATT and CDR2 SNEGSKA (reference sequence). The CDR3 DNA follows: TGCAGTGCTAGAGATCGCCTAGCGGGAGGCTCCTACGAGCAGTACTTC. Translation gives CSARDRLAGGSYEQYF.

This clonotype was counted at least ten times. This rearrangement joins TRBV20-1 to TRBJ2-3; D is uncertain. Germline values: CDR1 DFQATT, CDR2 SNEGSKA (reference sequence). V was pared by 3 bases and J by 6 bases, with 10 bases between. The CDR3 length is 12 residues. Here the CDR3 DNA reads TGCAGTGCTAGCCCCGAATGGGATACGCAGTATTTT. This translates into CSASPEWDTQYF.

This clonotype was seen repeatedly, ten times or more. The rearrangement uses TRBV7-9 and TRBJ1-1; no clear D. In germline, CDR1 is SEHNR, CDR2 FQNEAQ (reference sequence). The CDR3 runs to 14 residues. Trimming left V 1 base short and J 3 bases short, with 9 bases between. The CDR3 nucleotides read TGTGCCAGCAGCTTAGTATCCAGTGACACTGAAGCTTTCTTT. Amino acid sequence: CASSLVSSDTEAFF. The full variable domain, rest sourced from reference TRBV7-9 and TRBJ1-1, is DTGVSQNPRHKITKRGQNVTFRCDPISEHNRLYWYRQTLGQGPEFLTYFQNEAQLEKSRLLSDRFSAERPKGSFSTLEIQRTEQGDSAMYLCASSLVSSDTEAFFGQGTRLTVV.

This clonotype was seen a handful of times. For the CDR3, the DNA is TGTGCCAGCAGCTTCGCTAGCTCTAGCACAGATACGCAGTATTTT. Translation gives CASSFASSSTDTQYF. The gene calls are TRBV7-9 and TRBJ2-3; weak D call: TRBD2 (5 bases). The V end was cut by 3 bases, the J end by 0 bases, with 10 bases between. The CDR3 is 15 residues long. CDR1 is SEHNR, CDR2 FQNEAQ, per germline (reference sequence). Filled out from reference TRBV7-9 and TRBJ2-3, the complete variable domain reads DTGVSQNPRHKITKRGQNVTFRCDPISEHNRLYWYRQTLGQGPEFLTYFQNEAQLEKSRLLSDRFSAERPKGSFSTLEIQRTEQGDSAMYLCASSFASSSTDTQYFGPGTRLTVL.

As to this clonotype: A much larger clone differs by one base, so this may be a read error. The V gene is TRBV9, the J gene TRBJ2-1; D is undetermined. Germline V gene sequence: CDR1 SGDLS, CDR2 YYNGEE. The CDR3 totals 15 residues. This CDR3 reads CVSSSLRGSYNEQFF. In DNA form, the CDR3 reads TGTGTCAGCAGCTCCCTAAGAGGTTCCTACAATGAGCAGTTCTTC.

V gene TRBV3-1 combines with J gene TRBJ2-5; 13 positions agree with TRBD2. J was trimmed by 4 bases and V by 6 bases; bases with no gene match: 11. CDR3 size: 17 residues. CDR1 is LGHDT, CDR2 YNNKEL, per germline (reference sequence). For the CDR3, the DNA is TGTGCCAGCAGTCTAGTTAGGACTAGCGGGAGTGGAGAGACCCAGTACTTC. As protein: CASSLVRTSGSGETQYF.

Only a few counts were recorded for this clonotype. The chain uses TRBV7-9 and TRBJ2-3, with D perhaps matching TRBD2 (7 bases). The CDR3 is made up of 16 amino acids. V shed 5 bases and J shed 2 bases, with 17 bases lying between them. Germline CDR1 and CDR2: SEHNR and FQNEAQ (reference sequence). CDR3 DNA sequence: TGTGCCAGCAGCAACAGGGAGGGTCTTCTCACAGATACGCAGTATTTT. This sequence encodes CASSNREGLLTDTQYF.

This clonotype was found a few times. J is TRBJ2-3 and V is TRBV5-5, with TRBD2 identical over 8 bases. CDR1 and CDR2 (germline): SGHKS, YYEKEE (reference sequence). The length of the CDR3 is 16 residues. After removal of 3 bases from V and 5 bases from J, the junction contained 11 bases not matched to a gene. Here the CDR3 reads CASSSGLAETLDTQYF. The CDR3 DNA reads TGTGCCAGCAGCTCAGGACTAGCTGAGACTCTAGATACGCAGTATTTT. Looking up the rest from reference TRBV5-5 and TRBJ2-3 gives the full variable domain: DAGVTQSPTHLIKTRGQQVTLRCSPISGHKSVSWYQQVLGQGPQFIFQYYEKEERGRGNFPDRFSARQFPNYSSELNVNALLLGDSALYLCASSSGLAETLDTQYFGPGTRLTVL.

The V call is TRBV12-3 or TRBV12-4, the J call TRBJ2-2; 15 bases align to TRBD2. Losses at the gene ends were 5 bases for V and 5 bases for J; bases not matched to a gene: 12. The CDR3 has 19 residues. In DNA, the CDR3 is TGTGCCAGCAGTCCCCCTTGGGGACTAGCGGGAGGCCGGACCGGGGAGCTGTTTTTT. Protein sequence: CASSPPWGLAGGRTGELFF.

The genes are TRBV20-1 and TRBJ1-4, with 10 bases that match TRBD1. Germline values: CDR1 DFQATT, CDR2 SNEGSKA (reference sequence). The ends lost 6 bases at V and 7 bases at J; junction bases unmatched: 5. The CDR3 is 13 residues long. The CDR3 DNA is TGCAGTGCGCAGGGACAGGGGCGTGAAAAACTGTTTTTT. This gives the protein CSAQGQGREKLFF.